Sequencing of this TCR beta chain was carried out in a study of a mutant IDH1 vaccine in newly diagnosed glioma. Time point noted: week 23, last vaccination. Vaccination comprised doses that each held 300 ug of mutant IDH1 20-mer peptide, plus topical imiquimod. In regard to this clone: Its target is unknown.

Here immunoSEQ multiplex PCR was the method, and the copy in TCRdb shows in-frame clones only, minus some. The sample records about 38,000 clones, about four fifths being singletons. CDR1 is SGHVS, CDR2 FQNEAQ, per germline. The V and J ends lost 4 bases and 5 bases respectively, with 5 bases between them. The CDR3 covers 11 residues. This sequence joins TRBV7-8 and TRBJ2-5; unclear D gene. The sequencing here drew on PBMCs, taken from a glioma patient whose treatment included an IDH1 peptide vaccine. The origin of this receptor is a man aged 40-50 years with glioma. The CDR3 reads CASSSRETQYF. The CDR3 DNA reads as TGTGCCAGCAGCTCCAGGGAGACCCAGTACTTC.